The 23 T cell receptor beta chains in this list originate from one sample, sequenced in a study of T cell responses to AZD1222 COVID-19 vaccine. Clones were read by immunoSEQ multiplex PCR, and TCRdb kept only the in-frame ones, dropping some. The data show about 97,000 clones, more than 70% seen once. The input for sequencing was peripheral blood, taken on day 0 of AZD1222 vaccination. Receptor source: an adult in good health.

The chain recombines TRBV6-5 with TRBJ1-1; 9 bases align to TRBD1. CDR1 is MNHEY, CDR2 SVGAGI, per germline. V lost 6 bases, J lost 14 bases, and 7 bases stayed unmatched. The CDR3 totals 11 residues. CDR3 coding DNA: TGTGCCAGCAGGGGACAGGGAAGAGGGTTCTTT. Its protein product is CASRGQGRGFF.

CDR3 bases: TGTGCCTGGGGCTCCGGGACTAGGGGGCGCGAGCAGTACTTC. Protein sequence: CAWGSGTRGREQYF. The rearrangement links TRBV30 to TRBJ2-7; weak D call: TRBD2 (8 bases). In germline, CDR1 is GTSNPN, CDR2 SVGIG (reference sequence). This CDR3 is built from 14 residues. The V end lost 5 bases, the J end lost 6 bases, and 20 bases lay between the germline ends.

This chain connects TRBV19 to TRBJ1-2, with D hard to call. Per the germline V gene, CDR1 is LNHDA and CDR2 is SQIVND (reference sequence). This CDR3 is 14 amino acids long. The V gene lost 0 bases and the J gene lost 8 bases, with 13 bases spanning the gap. CDR3 sequence (DNA): TGTGCCAGTAGTATAGATATCCAGGTGGGCGGCTACACCTTC. It specifies CASSIDIQVGGYTF.

This chain uses TRBV11-3 with TRBJ1-6; D remains ambiguous. Germline V gene sequence: CDR1 SGHNT, CDR2 YENEEA. The CDR3 contains 11 residues. Trimming left V 0 bases short and J 12 bases short, with 3 bases between. For the CDR3, the DNA is TGTGCCAGCAGCTTAGATGGACCCCTCCACTTT. It is translated as CASSLDGPLHF.

This chain joins TRBV15 and TRBJ2-1, with unresolved D. V lost 6 bases and J 6 bases, leaving 12 bases between the germline ends. The germline CDR1 and CDR2 sequences are LNHNV and YYDKDF (reference sequence). The CDR3 totals 13 residues. The chain's CDR3 is CATSLGSGNEQFF. For the CDR3, the DNA is TGTGCCACCAGTTTGGGATCCGGCAATGAGCAGTTCTTC.

CDR3 region: CASSQAKGITEAFF. The CDR3 DNA follows: TGTGCCAGCAGCCAAGCGAAGGGGATCACTGAAGCTTTCTTT. J is TRBJ1-1 and V is TRBV3-1 (or the pseudogene TRBV3-2); the D gene is possibly TRBD1 (5 bases). This CDR3 has 14 amino acids. Looked up from germline, CDR1 is LGHDT and CDR2 is YNNKEL (reference sequence). Trimming took off 1 base at V and 4 bases at J, with 10 bases between the two ends.

The gene calls are TRBV28 and TRBJ1-2, with 7 nucleotides matching TRBD1. J was trimmed by 7 bases and V by 4 bases; bases with no gene match: 12. Germline loops: CDR1 MDHEN, CDR2 SYDVKM. This CDR3 spans 15 amino acids. CDR3 sequence (DNA): TGTGCCAGCAGTTCCCGGACAGGCGAGGTGGGTGGCTACACCTTC. Its protein product is CASSSRTGEVGGYTF.

The chain carries TRBV2 and TRBJ1-4; no definite D call. CDR3 length: 13 residues. Looked up from germline, CDR1 is SNHLY and CDR2 is FYNNEI. Trimming shortened V by 6 bases and J by 3 bases, and 8 bases separated the two germline ends. The CDR3 DNA reads TGTGCCAGCAGATTAGACCCTAATGAAAAACTGTTTTTT. Protein: CASRLDPNEKLFF.

This sequence joins TRBV3-1 (or the pseudogene TRBV3-2) and TRBJ1-4; 9 bases are shared with TRBD1. This CDR3 has 15 amino acids. The J segment lost 8 bases and the V segment lost 1 base, leaving 5 bases of the junction unmatched. The V gene's germline CDR1 is LGHDT and CDR2 YNNKEL (reference sequence). CDR3 DNA: TGTGCCAGCAGCCAAGCGAGACAGGGGGGAGAAAAACTGTTTTTT. It translates to CASSQARQGGEKLFF.

This clone was picked up one time. The chain has TRBV6-5 and TRBJ2-1; D remains ambiguous. The germline V and J ends were trimmed by 5 bases and 3 bases, with 11 bases remaining between them. This CDR3 region has 14 residues. Germline V gene lookup returns CDR1 MNHEY and CDR2 SVGAGI. Here the CDR3 DNA reads TGTGCCAGCAGTCACTTCGCAGGCTACAATGAGCAGTTCTTC. It yields the protein CASSHFAGYNEQFF.

CDR3 in DNA: TGTGCCAGCAGCTTCGACAGGGGTCAGCCCCAGCATTTT. This codes for CASSFDRGQPQHF. V is TRBV5-4 and J is TRBJ1-5; 8 bases are a match to TRBD1. This CDR3 contains 13 residues. The V gene end was trimmed by 2 bases and the J gene end by 6 bases; junction bases not matched to a gene: 1. The germline V gene has CDR1 SGHNT and CDR2 YYREEE (reference sequence).

V gene TRBV7-8 combines with J gene TRBJ1-1; D remains unclear. V lost 0 bases to trimming and J lost 5 bases, with 10 bases between them. CDR1 and CDR2 from the germline V gene are SGHVS and FQNEAQ. CDR3 length: 14 residues. CDR3 bases: TGTGCCAGCAGCTTAGCGCCGGTAGGGACTGAAGCTTTCTTT. Translated, it gives CASSLAPVGTEAFF.

The V and J genes are TRBV28 and TRBJ1-1; tentatively, D is TRBD1 (6 bases). The CDR3 consists of 17 residues. The germline CDR1 and CDR2 sequences are MDHEN and SYDVKM. V lost 5 bases and J 0 bases, leaving 19 bases between the germline ends. The CDR3 DNA follows: TGTGCCAGCAGTCACAATCAACTGGGGGGGCTGAACACTGAAGCTTTCTTT. Protein sequence: CASSHNQLGGLNTEAFF.

The chain links TRBV28 to TRBJ2-3; 8 nucleotides line up with TRBD2. The CDR3 spans 17 residues. With V trimmed by 4 bases and J by 0 bases, 9 bases remained unmatched. The germline V gene has CDR1 MDHEN and CDR2 SYDVKM. The CDR3 nucleotides are TGTGCCAGCAGTTCTAGCGGGCGATTCTCTAGCACAGATACGCAGTATTTT. Translation: CASSSSGRFSSTDTQYF.

V is TRBV7-9 and J is TRBJ1-1; D remains ambiguous. Germline CDR1 and CDR2: SEHNR and FQNEAQ (reference sequence). This CDR3 contains 10 residues. V dropped 5 bases and J dropped 7 bases, with 5 bases sitting between them. In DNA, the CDR3 is TGTGCCAGCAGCGATCATGAAGCTTTCTTT. This gives the protein CASSDHEAFF.

The CDR3 DNA reads TGTGCCAGCAGTGAACAACAGGGACAAGAGACCCAGTACTTC. Amino acids: CASSEQQGQETQYF. This sequence joins TRBV2 and TRBJ2-5; TRBD1 might be the D (6 bases). Germline V lookup: CDR1 SNHLY, CDR2 FYNNEI. The V and J ends lost 2 bases and 2 bases respectively, with 9 bases between them. This CDR3 is built from 14 residues.

The chain combines TRBV29-1 with TRBJ1-2; D is possibly TRBD1 (6 bases). Germline V gene data show CDR1 as SQVTM and CDR2 as ANQGSEA. CDR3 length: 12 amino acids. The V end was cut by 6 bases, the J end by 3 bases, with 11 bases between. The CDR3 protein is CSVTNRDYGYTF. The CDR3 DNA reads as TGCAGCGTAACTAACAGGGACTATGGCTACACCTTC.

The gene calls are TRBV2 and TRBJ2-2; a possible D gene is TRBD2 (5 bases). Germline V gene sequence: CDR1 SNHLY, CDR2 FYNNEI. V lost 3 bases, J lost 3 bases, and 11 bases lay in between. The CDR3 contains 15 residues. CDR3 sequence reads: CASSEGTSDTGELFF. As DNA, the CDR3 is TGTGCCAGCAGTGAGGGTACTAGTGACACCGGGGAGCTGTTTTTT.

This chain connects TRBV6-5 to TRBJ1-1; D not resolved. The CDR3 is made up of 14 amino acids. Deletions cut 6 bases from V and 1 base from J, with 12 bases between. The V gene's germline CDR1 is MNHEY and CDR2 SVGAGI. The CDR3 here is CASSLWEGNTEAFF. The CDR3, as DNA: TGTGCCAGCAGCCTTTGGGAGGGGAACACTGAAGCTTTCTTT.

This sequence joins TRBV5-1 and TRBJ1-6, with D unresolved. This CDR3 has 14 residues. Trimming pared 4 bases from V and 0 bases from J, leaving 5 bases between. CDR1 and CDR2 from the germline V gene are SGHRS and YFSETQ. The CDR3 DNA sequence: TGCGCCAGCAGCCCTAGCTCCTATAATTCACCCCTCCACTTT. It specifies CASSPSSYNSPLHF.

The chain uses TRBV7-9 and TRBJ2-6; D uncertain. This CDR3 has 15 amino acids. CDR1 and CDR2 from the germline V gene are SEHNR and FQNEAQ (reference sequence). Trimming removed 0 bases at V and 1 base at J, with 4 bases between. The CDR3 loop is CASSLAGSGANVLTF. The CDR3 nucleotides read TGTGCCAGCAGCTTAGCCGGTTCTGGGGCCAACGTCCTGACTTTC. Using reference TRBV7-9 and TRBJ2-6 for the parts outside the CDR3, the full variable domain is DTGVSQNPRHKITKRGQNVTFRCDPISEHNRLYWYRQTLGQGPEFLTYFQNEAQLEKSRLLSDRFSAERPKGSFSTLEIQRTEQGDSAMYLCASSLAGSGANVLTFGAGSRLTVL.

J is TRBJ2-7 and V is TRBV1. TRBV1 is listed as a pseudogene. The CDR3 is 10 residues long. This CDR3 reads CTTREDEQYF. The CDR3 nucleotides are TGCACCACCAGGGAAGACGAGCAGTACTTC.

This clone came up a few times. V and J are TRBV19 and TRBJ1-5, with no clear D. Trimming took 5 bases from V and 4 from J, leaving 9 bases between them. Germline loops: CDR1 LNHDA, CDR2 SQIVND (reference sequence). This CDR3 has 13 amino acids. The DNA of the CDR3 is TGTGCCAGTAGTGGAGTCTTGAATCAGCCCCAGCATTTT. It specifies CASSGVLNQPQHF.